The 2 T cell receptor beta chains below come from one sample, sequenced in a study of OX40 agonist ivuxolimab in advanced cancers. TCRdb's copy holds only in-frame clones and misses some; the assay was immunoSEQ multiplex PCR. The data contain about 64,000 clones, around 80% of them singletons. The sequenced sample was CD4+ or CD8+ T cells sorted from blood, obtained in a trial of the OX40 agonist ivuxolimab. Receptors originate from an adult with an advanced solid tumor such as melanoma, head and neck, liver or kidney cancer.

This chain links TRBV19 with TRBJ2-2; 10 nucleotides line up with TRBD2. J lost 8 bases, V lost 4 bases, and 10 bases had no gene match. The CDR3 spans 16 residues. Germline values: CDR1 LNHDA, CDR2 SQIVND (reference sequence). CDR3 region: CASSTEREGSGGELFF. CDR3 nucleotide sequence: TGTGCCAGTAGTACCGAGCGGGAGGGTTCCGGAGGGGAGCTGTTTTTT.

This chain links TRBV5-5 with TRBJ2-1; TRBD2 is a possible D gene (5 bases). Trimming took 0 bases from V and 3 from J, leaving 7 bases between them. The CDR3 has 14 amino acids. CDR1 is SGHKS and CDR2 is YYEKEE in the germline V gene (reference sequence). The CDR3 here is CASSLDGLYNEQFF. DNA for the CDR3: TGTGCCAGCAGCTTGGACGGACTCTACAATGAGCAGTTCTTC.